This TCR beta chain was observed in a study of a mutant IDH1 vaccine in newly diagnosed glioma. The repertoire was sequenced with immunoSEQ multiplex PCR; TCRdb's copy has only in-frame clones and lacks some. The sample includes around 28,000 clones, around 84% of them seen just once. As to time point: week 23, last vaccination. Every single dose of the vaccine, 300 ug of mutant IDH1 20-mer peptide, came with topical imiquimod. Turning to this clone: Its antigen is currently unknown.

CDR1 and CDR2 from the germline V gene are MGHRA and YSYEKL. Trimming removed 1 base at V and 3 bases at J, with 21 bases between. This CDR3 comprises 18 residues. The receptor was derived from a woman aged 25 to 39 with glioma. This rearrangement joins TRBV4-1 to TRBJ1-1, with D unclear. The source was PBMCs, collected from a glioma patient whose treatment included an IDH1 peptide vaccine. The CDR3 DNA reads as TGCGCCAGCAGCCAAGGGGTGGGTGCGGCCCGCTCGGACACTGAAGCTTTCTTT. It translates to CASSQGVGAARSDTEAFF.